Listed below are T cell receptor beta chains from one sample, sequenced in a study of cytomegalovirus exposure and HLA in healthy donors. Method: immunoSEQ multiplex PCR; TCRdb's copy keeps in-frame clones and lacks some. The sample lists fewer than 200,000 clones, 60% to 85% occurring once. The sample consisted of PBMCs. The receptors stem from a female donor in good health and CMV-seronegative. The CDR3 runs from the conserved cysteine through the conserved F or W.

v_gene: TRBV27
j_gene: TRBJ1-2
CDR3aa: CAGGGRENYGYTF

v_gene: TRBV4-3
j_gene: TRBJ2-3
CDR3aa: CASSQDKWLAGGPSTDTQYF

v_gene: TRBV2
j_gene: TRBJ2-3
CDR3aa: CASSDDFLTSEGSDTQYF

v_gene: TRBV28
j_gene: TRBJ2-5
CDR3aa: CASSLTRLVKYF

v_gene: TRBV6-6
j_gene: TRBJ2-7
CDR3aa: CASSSNRLRSYEQYF

v_gene: TRBV5-4
j_gene: TRBJ1-2
CDR3aa: CASSPRGRGNGYTF

v_gene: TRBV29-1
j_gene: TRBJ1-1
CDR3aa: CSVKTAGGTEAFF

v_gene: TRBV6-1
j_gene: TRBJ2-7
CDR3aa: CASSVDWASDEQYF

v_gene: TRBV5-6
j_gene: TRBJ2-7
CDR3aa: CASSTRDRLGGEQYF

v_gene: TRBV19
j_gene: TRBJ2-1
CDR3aa: CASRRGQGVMNEQFF

v_gene: TRBV7-9
j_gene: TRBJ1-2
CDR3aa: CASREGVGLGYGYTF

v_gene: TRBV28
j_gene: TRBJ2-7
CDR3aa: CASGLSGRALEQYF

v_gene: TRBV7-2
j_gene: TRBJ1-6
CDR3aa: CASSFTGANSPLHF

v_gene: TRBV30
j_gene: TRBJ1-2
CDR3aa: CAWSRNRVHGYTF

v_gene: TRBV9
j_gene: TRBJ2-3
CDR3aa: CASSAVAGSTDTQYF

v_gene: TRBV7-3
j_gene: TRBJ2-1
CDR3aa: CASSSGQNPYNEQFF

v_gene: TRBV30
j_gene: TRBJ2-1
CDR3aa: CAWGSSGSQFF

v_gene: TRBV2
j_gene: TRBJ1-1
CDR3aa: CASSVRGAAFF

v_gene: TRBV28
j_gene: TRBJ2-7
CDR3aa: CASSLMGTSASYEQYF

v_gene: TRBV19
j_gene: TRBJ2-1
CDR3aa: CASSIPGTYYNEQFF

v_gene: TRBV18
j_gene: TRBJ1-3
CDR3aa: CASSPFIHRESSGNTIYF

v_gene: TRBV5-4
j_gene: TRBJ2-2
CDR3aa: CASSPGGLNTGELFF

v_gene: TRBV29-1
j_gene: TRBJ2-7
CDR3aa: CSASTPDRSSYEQYF

v_gene: TRBV2
j_gene: TRBJ1-2
CDR3aa: CASSEAGAGYTF

v_gene: TRBV10-3
j_gene: TRBJ1-1
CDR3aa: CAISVGGTWNTEAFF

v_gene: TRBV7-3
j_gene: TRBJ2-2
CDR3aa: CASSLRQGADGELFF

v_gene: TRBV7-6
j_gene: TRBJ2-6
CDR3aa: CASSPLGRTLSGANGLTF